This TCR beta chain was identified in a study of shared clonotypes between healthy human individuals. General study results and limits: Specimens sampled were limited to blood, with tissue repertoires likely differing. In a few donors, around 5.5% of naive CD4 clonotypes appeared in common. Few donors restricted represented genetic and exposure-history diversity.

The naive CD8 fraction comprised CD45RO-negative cells positively selected for CCR7 and excluded terminally differentiated effector memory CD45RA+ cells. Turning to this clone: The target antigen is unknown.

Sequencing was performed with immunoSEQ multiplex PCR; in TCRdb, only in-frame clones are kept and a portion is missing. The sample records some 600,000 clones, approximately 96% being singletons. This CDR3 region has 17 residues. Germline loops: CDR1 SEHNR, CDR2 FQNEAQ (reference sequence). V was clipped by 5 bases and J by 5 bases, with 25 bases between them. The gene calls are TRBV7-9 and TRBJ2-7, with D possibly TRBD1 on 5 matching bases. The TCR comes from a woman aged 30 to 39 in good health. The sample was naive CD8+ T cells sorted from blood. DNA of the CDR3: TGTGCCAGCAGCCCCCCGTTTATCGGCAGGGAACGCAACGAGCAGTACTTC. It encodes CASSPPFIGRERNEQYF.